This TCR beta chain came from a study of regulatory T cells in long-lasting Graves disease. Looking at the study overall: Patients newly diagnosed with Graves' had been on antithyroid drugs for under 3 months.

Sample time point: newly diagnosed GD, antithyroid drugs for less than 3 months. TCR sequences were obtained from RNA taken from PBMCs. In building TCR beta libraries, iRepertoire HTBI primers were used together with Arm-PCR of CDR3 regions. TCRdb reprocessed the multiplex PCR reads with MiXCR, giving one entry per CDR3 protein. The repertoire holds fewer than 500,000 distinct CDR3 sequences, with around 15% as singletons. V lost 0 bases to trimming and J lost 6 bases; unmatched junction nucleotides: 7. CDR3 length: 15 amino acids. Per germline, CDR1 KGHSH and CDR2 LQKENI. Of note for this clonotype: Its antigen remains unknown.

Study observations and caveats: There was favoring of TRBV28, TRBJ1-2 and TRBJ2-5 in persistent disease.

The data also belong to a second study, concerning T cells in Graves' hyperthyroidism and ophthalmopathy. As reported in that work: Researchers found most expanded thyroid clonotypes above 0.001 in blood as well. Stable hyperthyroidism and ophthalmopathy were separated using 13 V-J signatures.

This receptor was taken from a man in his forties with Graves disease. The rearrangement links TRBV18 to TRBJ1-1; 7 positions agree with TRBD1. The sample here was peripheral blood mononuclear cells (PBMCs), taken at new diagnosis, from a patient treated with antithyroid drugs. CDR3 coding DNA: TGTGCCAGCTCACCACCGGACAGGAATGGGGCTGAAGCTTTCTTT. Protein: CASSPPDRNGAEAFF. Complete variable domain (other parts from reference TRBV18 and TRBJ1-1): NAGVMQNPRHLVRRRGQEARLRCSPMKGHSHVYWYRQLPEEGLKFMVYLQKENIIDESGMPKERFSAEFPKEGPSILRIQQVVRGDSAAYFCASSPPDRNGAEAFFGQGTRLTVV.